The T cell receptor beta chain under discussion was sequenced for a study of shared clonotypes between healthy human individuals. Whole-study results and caveats: Naive subsets, compared against memory subsets, generally had larger estimated richness values. For naive CD4 cells, 4% to 5% of clonotypes were shared across a few donors.

This table comes from immunoSEQ multiplex PCR, and its TCRdb copy is limited to in-frame clones, with some not included. The sample has around 990,000 clones, around three quarters seen once. There were no recent acute infections or vaccinations among the donors, who were healthy HIV-negative adults. The CDR3 totals 13 residues. With 6 bases removed from V and 3 bases from J, the gap between germline ends came to 9 bases. Germline V gene sequence: CDR1 SNHLY, CDR2 FYNNEI. About this clone itself: Its specificity is not known.

The TCR originated in a young man in good health. Some clones in this sample may be carry-over from other donors' samples. The chain is built from TRBV2 and TRBJ1-5, with D possibly matching TRBD1 (5 bases). The source material was memory CD4+ T cells from PBMCs. Subset given: CD45RA-negative fraction. This CDR3 is CASSRQSNQPQHF. CDR3 sequence (DNA): TGTGCCAGCAGCAGACAGTCCAATCAGCCCCAGCATTTT.